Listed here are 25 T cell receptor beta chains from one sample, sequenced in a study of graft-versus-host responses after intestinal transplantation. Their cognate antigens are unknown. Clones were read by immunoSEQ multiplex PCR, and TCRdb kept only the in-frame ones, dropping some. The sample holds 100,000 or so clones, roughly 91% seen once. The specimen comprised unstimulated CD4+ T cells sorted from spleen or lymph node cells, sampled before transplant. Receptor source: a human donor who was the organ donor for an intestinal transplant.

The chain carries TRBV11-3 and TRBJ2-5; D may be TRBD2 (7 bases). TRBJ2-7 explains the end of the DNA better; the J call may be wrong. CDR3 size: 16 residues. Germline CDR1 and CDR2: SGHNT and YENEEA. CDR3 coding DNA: TGTGCCAGCAGCCTAGGCGGGGGCCATTCTTCCTACGAGCAGTACTTC. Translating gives CASSLGGGHSSYEQYF.

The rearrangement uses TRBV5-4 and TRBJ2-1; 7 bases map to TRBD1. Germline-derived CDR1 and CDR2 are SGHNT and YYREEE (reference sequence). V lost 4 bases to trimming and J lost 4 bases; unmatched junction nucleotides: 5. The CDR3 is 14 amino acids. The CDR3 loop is CASSGEGAYNEQFF. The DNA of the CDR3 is TGTGCCAGCAGCGGTGAGGGGGCTTACAATGAGCAGTTCTTC.

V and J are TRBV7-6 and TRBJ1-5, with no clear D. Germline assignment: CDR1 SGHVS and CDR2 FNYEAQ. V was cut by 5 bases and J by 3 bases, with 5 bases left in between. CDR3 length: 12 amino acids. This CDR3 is CASSPLNQPQHF. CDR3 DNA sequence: TGTGCCAGCAGCCCCCTCAATCAGCCCCAGCATTTT.

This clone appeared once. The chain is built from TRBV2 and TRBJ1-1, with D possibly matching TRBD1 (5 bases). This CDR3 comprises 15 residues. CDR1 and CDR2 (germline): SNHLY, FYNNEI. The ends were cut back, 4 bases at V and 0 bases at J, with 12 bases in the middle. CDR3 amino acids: CASSVRQTMNTEAFF. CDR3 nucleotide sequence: TGTGCCAGCAGTGTCCGACAGACAATGAACACTGAAGCTTTCTTT.

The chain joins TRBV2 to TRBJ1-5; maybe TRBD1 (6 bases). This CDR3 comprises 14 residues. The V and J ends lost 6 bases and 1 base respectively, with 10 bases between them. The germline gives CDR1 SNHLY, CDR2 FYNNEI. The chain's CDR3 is CASSLGTSNQPQHF. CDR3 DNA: TGTGCCAGCAGCCTCGGGACAAGCAATCAGCCCCAGCATTTT.

The CDR3 DNA is TGTGCCATCAGTGAGTCCAGCTATGGCTACACCTTC. Translated: CAISESSYGYTF. The gene calls are TRBV10-3 and TRBJ1-2; D is ambiguous. V lost 0 bases, J lost 4 bases, and 3 bases lay in between. Germline V gene sequence: CDR1 ENHRY, CDR2 SYGVKD. CDR3 size: 12 residues.

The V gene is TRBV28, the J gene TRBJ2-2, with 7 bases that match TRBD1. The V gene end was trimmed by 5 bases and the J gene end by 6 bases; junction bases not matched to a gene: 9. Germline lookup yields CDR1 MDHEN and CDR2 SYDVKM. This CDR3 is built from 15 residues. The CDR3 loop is CASSPPQGMAGELFF. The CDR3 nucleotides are TGTGCCAGCAGTCCCCCACAGGGGATGGCCGGGGAGCTGTTTTTT.

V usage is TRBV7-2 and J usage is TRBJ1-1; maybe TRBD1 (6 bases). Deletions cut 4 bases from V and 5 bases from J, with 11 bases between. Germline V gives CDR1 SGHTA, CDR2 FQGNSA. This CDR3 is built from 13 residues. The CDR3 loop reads CASSSLRGTEAFF. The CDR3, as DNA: TGTGCCAGCAGCTCATTGAGGGGGACTGAAGCTTTCTTT.

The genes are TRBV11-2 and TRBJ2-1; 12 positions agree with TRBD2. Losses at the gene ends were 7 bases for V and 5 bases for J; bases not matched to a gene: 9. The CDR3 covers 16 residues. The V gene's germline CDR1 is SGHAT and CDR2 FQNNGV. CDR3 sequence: CASILAGGRVNNEQFF. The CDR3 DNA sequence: TGTGCCAGCATACTAGCGGGGGGCCGGGTTAACAATGAGCAGTTCTTC.

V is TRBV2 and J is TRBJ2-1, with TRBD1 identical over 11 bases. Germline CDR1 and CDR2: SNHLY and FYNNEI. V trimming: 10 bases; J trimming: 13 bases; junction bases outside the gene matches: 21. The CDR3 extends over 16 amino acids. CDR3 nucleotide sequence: TGTGCCACCCTCGGACCGGACAGGGGGCGGCGGTGGGTACAGTTCTTC. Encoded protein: CATLGPDRGRRWVQFF.

The CDR3 is CASSLTRDTEAFF. CDR3 bases: TGTGCCAGCAGCTTAACCAGGGACACTGAAGCTTTCTTT. This chain links TRBV7-2 with TRBJ1-1; D is perhaps TRBD1 (5 bases). Germline V lookup: CDR1 SGHTA, CDR2 FQGNSA. The CDR3 totals 13 residues. With 2 bases removed from V and 3 bases from J, the gap between germline ends came to 7 bases.

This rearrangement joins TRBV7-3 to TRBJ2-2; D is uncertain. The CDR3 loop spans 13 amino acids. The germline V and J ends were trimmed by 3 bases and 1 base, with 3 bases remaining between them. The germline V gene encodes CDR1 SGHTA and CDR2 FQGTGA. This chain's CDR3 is CASSFKNTGELFF. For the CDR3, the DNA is TGTGCCAGCAGCTTCAAGAACACCGGGGAGCTGTTTTTT.

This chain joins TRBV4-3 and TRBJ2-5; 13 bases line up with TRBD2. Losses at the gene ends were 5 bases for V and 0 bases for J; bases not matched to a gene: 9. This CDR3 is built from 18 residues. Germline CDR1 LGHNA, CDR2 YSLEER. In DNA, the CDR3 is TGCGCCAGCAGCACACTAGCGGGGGGGCCGCAGGACCAAGAGACCCAGTACTTC. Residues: CASSTLAGGPQDQETQYF.

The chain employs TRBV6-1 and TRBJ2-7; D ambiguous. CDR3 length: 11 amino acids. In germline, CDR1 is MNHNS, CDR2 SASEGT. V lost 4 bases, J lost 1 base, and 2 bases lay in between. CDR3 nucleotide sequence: TGTGCCAGCAGTGCGTCCTACGAGCAGTACTTC. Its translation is CASSASYEQYF.

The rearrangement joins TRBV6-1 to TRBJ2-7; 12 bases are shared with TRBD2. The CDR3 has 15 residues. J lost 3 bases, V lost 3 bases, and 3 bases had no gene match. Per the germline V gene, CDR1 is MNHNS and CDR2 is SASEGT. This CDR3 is CASSEGLAGFYEQYF. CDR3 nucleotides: TGTGCCAGCAGTGAGGGACTAGCGGGTTTCTACGAGCAGTACTTC.

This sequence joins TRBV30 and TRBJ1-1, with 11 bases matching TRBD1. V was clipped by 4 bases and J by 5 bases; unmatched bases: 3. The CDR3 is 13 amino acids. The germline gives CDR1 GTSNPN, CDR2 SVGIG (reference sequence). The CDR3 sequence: CAWTRDRGTEAFF. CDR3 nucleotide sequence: TGTGCCTGGACCCGGGACAGGGGGACTGAAGCTTTCTTT. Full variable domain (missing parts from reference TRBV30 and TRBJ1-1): SQTIHQWPATLVQPVGSPLSLECTVEGTSNPNLYWYRQAAGRGLQLLFYSVGIGQISSEVPQNLSASRPQDRQFILSSKKLLLSDSGFYLCAWTRDRGTEAFFGQGTRLTVV.

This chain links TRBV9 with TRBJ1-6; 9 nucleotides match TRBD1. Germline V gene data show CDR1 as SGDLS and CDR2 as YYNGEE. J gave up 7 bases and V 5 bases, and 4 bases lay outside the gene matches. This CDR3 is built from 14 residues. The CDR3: CASRGGTGNSPLHF. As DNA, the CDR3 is TGTGCCAGCAGGGGAGGGACAGGGAATTCACCCCTCCACTTT.

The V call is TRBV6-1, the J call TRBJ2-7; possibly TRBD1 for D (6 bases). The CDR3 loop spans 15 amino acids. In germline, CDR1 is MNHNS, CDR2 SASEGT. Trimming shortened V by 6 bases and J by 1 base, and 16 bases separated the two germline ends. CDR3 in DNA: TGTGCCAGCAGCCCTCTGGGGACATATTCCTACGAGCAGTACTTC. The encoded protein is CASSPLGTYSYEQYF.

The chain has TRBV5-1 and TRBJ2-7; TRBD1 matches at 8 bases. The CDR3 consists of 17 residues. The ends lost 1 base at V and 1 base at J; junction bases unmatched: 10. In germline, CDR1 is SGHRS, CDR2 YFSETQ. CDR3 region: CASSLQTGGRASYEQYF. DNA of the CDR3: TGCGCCAGCAGCTTGCAAACAGGGGGTCGAGCGTCCTACGAGCAGTACTTC. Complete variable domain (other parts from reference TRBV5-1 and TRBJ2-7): KAGVTQTPRYLIKTRGQQVTLSCSPISGHRSVSWYQQTPGQGLQFLFEYFSETQRNKGNFPGRFSGRQFSNSRSEMNVSTLELGDSALYLCASSLQTGGRASYEQYFGPGTRLTVT.

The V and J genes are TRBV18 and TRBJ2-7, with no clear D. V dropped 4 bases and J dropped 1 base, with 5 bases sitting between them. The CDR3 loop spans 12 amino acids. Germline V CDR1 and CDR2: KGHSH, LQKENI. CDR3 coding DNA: TGTGCCAGCTCACTTCAGTCCTACGAGCAGTACTTC. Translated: CASSLQSYEQYF.

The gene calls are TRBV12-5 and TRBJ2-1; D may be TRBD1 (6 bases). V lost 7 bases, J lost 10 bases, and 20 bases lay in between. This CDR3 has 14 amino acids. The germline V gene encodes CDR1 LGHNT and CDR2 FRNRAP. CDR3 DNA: TGTGCTAGTGCCCAAAGGACAGAGAGGGGGGAGCAGTTCTTC. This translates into CASAQRTERGEQFF.

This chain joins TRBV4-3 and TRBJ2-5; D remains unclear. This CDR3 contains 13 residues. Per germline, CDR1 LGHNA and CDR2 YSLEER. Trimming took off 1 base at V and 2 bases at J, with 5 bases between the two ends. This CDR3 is CASSQVPQETQYF. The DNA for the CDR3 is TGCGCCAGCAGCCAAGTCCCGCAAGAGACCCAGTACTTC.

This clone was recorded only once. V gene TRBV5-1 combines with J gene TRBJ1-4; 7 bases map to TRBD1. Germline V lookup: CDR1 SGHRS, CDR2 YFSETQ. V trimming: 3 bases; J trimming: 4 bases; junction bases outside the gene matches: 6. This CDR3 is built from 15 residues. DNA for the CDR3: TGCGCCAGCAGCTCGATGGGACAGAGTAATGAAAAACTGTTTTTT. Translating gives CASSSMGQSNEKLFF. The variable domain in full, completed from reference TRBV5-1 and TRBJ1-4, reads KAGVTQTPRYLIKTRGQQVTLSCSPISGHRSVSWYQQTPGQGLQFLFEYFSETQRNKGNFPGRFSGRQFSNSRSEMNVSTLELGDSALYLCASSSMGQSNEKLFFGSGTQLSVL.

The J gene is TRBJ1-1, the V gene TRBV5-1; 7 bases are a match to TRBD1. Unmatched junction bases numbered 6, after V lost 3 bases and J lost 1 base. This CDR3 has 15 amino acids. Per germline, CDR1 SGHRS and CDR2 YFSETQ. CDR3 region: CASSSGGGSNTEAFF. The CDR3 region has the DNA TGCGCCAGCAGCTCAGGGGGAGGATCGAACACTGAAGCTTTCTTT.

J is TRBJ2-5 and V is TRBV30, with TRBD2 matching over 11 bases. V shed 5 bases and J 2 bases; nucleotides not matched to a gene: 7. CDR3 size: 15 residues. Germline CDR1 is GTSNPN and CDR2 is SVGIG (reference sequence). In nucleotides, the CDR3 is TGTGCCTGGGCCGGGACTAGCGGATTGCAAGAGACCCAGTACTTC. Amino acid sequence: CAWAGTSGLQETQYF.